These 23 T cell receptor beta chains share one sample of origin, sequenced in a study of control samples from healthy donors and cancer patients. The data were produced by immunoSEQ multiplex PCR, yet TCRdb's version contains in-frame clones alone and is incomplete. Counted here are about 35,000 clones, about 86% occurring once; the ten biggest clones make up 1.5% to 2%. The sequenced material came from PBMCs. These receptors were taken from a woman in her 40s with lung cancer.

The rearrangement joins TRBV6-5 to TRBJ2-5, with D perhaps matching TRBD1 (6 bases). V was cut by 0 bases and J by 5 bases, with 13 bases left in between. Germline V lookup: CDR1 MNHEY, CDR2 SVGAGI. The CDR3 is made up of 15 amino acids. For the CDR3, the DNA is TGTGCCAGCAGTTACTCTGGGCAGGGGTTGGAGACCCAGTACTTC. It encodes CASSYSGQGLETQYF.

V usage is TRBV4-2 and J usage is TRBJ2-3; TRBD2 aligns across 12 bases. Germline assignment: CDR1 LGHNA and CDR2 YNFKEQ. The V segment lost 2 bases and the J segment 2 bases; nucleotides outside the gene matches: 8. There are 18 residues in the CDR3. CDR3 in amino acids: CASSQQTLAGGFTDTQYF. The CDR3 DNA sequence: TGTGCCAGCAGCCAACAAACCCTAGCGGGGGGGTTCACAGATACGCAGTATTTT.

The chain combines TRBV7-2 with TRBJ1-6; 9 bases map to TRBD1. J lost 4 bases, V lost 6 bases, and 7 bases had no gene match. From germline, CDR1 is SGHTA and CDR2 FQGNSA. The CDR3 loop spans 16 amino acids. CDR3 DNA sequence: TGTGCCAGCAGATCCGGGACAGGGATGTATAATTCACCCCTCCACTTT. It specifies CASRSGTGMYNSPLHF.

This clone was found a few times. The chain joins TRBV6-5 to TRBJ1-1; D possibly corresponds to TRBD1 (5 bases). This CDR3 is 12 amino acids long. Germline V gives CDR1 MNHEY, CDR2 SVGAGI. Trimming took off 8 bases at V and 5 bases at J, with 12 bases between the two ends. CDR3 sequence: CASGAGVTEAFF. Here the CDR3 DNA reads TGTGCCAGCGGCGCGGGGGTAACTGAAGCTTTCTTT.

The chain links TRBV5-1 to TRBJ2-5, with D possibly matching TRBD2 (6 bases). Trimming pared 4 bases from V and 5 bases from J, leaving 18 bases between. In germline, CDR1 is SGHRS, CDR2 YFSETQ. The CDR3 is 15 amino acids. CDR3 DNA sequence: TGCGCCAGCAGCGTCGACAATCCTGGGAGGGAGACCCAGTACTTC. Translated, it gives CASSVDNPGRETQYF.

V is TRBV6-2 or TRBV6-3 and J is TRBJ1-1; possibly TRBD1 for D (6 bases). Germline loops: CDR1 MNHEY, CDR2 SVGEGT. The CDR3 runs 13 residues. Trimming cost V 5 bases and J 5 bases, with 12 bases left between them. As DNA, the CDR3 is TGTGCCAGCAGTCTTACCAGGGGTACTGAAGCTTTCTTT. Its translation is CASSLTRGTEAFF.

V is TRBV5-4 and J is TRBJ2-2; TRBD2 matches 7 bases. The V gene's germline CDR1 is SGHNT and CDR2 YYREEE (reference sequence). Trimming at V came to 2 bases and at J to 8 bases, leaving 6 bases not matched to a gene. The CDR3 has 14 residues. CDR3 amino acids: CASSLQLAAGELFF. CDR3 nucleotides: TGTGCCAGCAGCTTACAGCTAGCGGCGGGGGAGCTGTTTTTT.

CDR3: CASSQELRGARQPQHF. The CDR3 bases are TGCGCCAGCAGCCAGGAGCTTAGGGGCGCAAGGCAGCCCCAGCATTTT. The J gene is TRBJ1-5, the V gene TRBV4-3, with TRBD1 as a possible D gene (5 bases). Trimming stripped 3 bases from V and 7 bases from J, with 19 bases between. Germline assignment: CDR1 LGHNA and CDR2 YSLEER. The CDR3 is made up of 16 amino acids.

This clone was detected only once. The gene calls are TRBV4-2 and TRBJ1-4; tentative D call: TRBD1 (6 bases). The CDR3 has 15 amino acids. V was trimmed by 1 base and J by 8 bases, leaving 14 bases between them. The germline gives CDR1 LGHNA, CDR2 YNFKEQ. The CDR3 nucleotides read TGTGCCAGCAGCCAAGTTTCACAGGGCCTAGAAAAACTGTTTTTT. The encoded protein is CASSQVSQGLEKLFF.

In this sample, this clone turned up a few times. V usage is TRBV25-1 and J usage is TRBJ2-7, with D possibly TRBD1 on 5 matching bases. The CDR3 sequence is 14 residues long. Germline CDR1 and CDR2: MGHDK and SYGVNS. V was cut by 7 bases and J by 0 bases, with 13 bases left in between. CDR3 DNA sequence: TGTGCCAGCATAGACTCGGACATCTCCTACGAGCAGTACTTC. It is translated as CASIDSDISYEQYF.

The J gene is TRBJ1-3, the V gene TRBV11-2; weak D call: TRBD1 (5 bases). The CDR3 covers 15 residues. V was clipped by 5 bases and J by 9 bases, with 20 bases between them. In germline, CDR1 is SGHAT, CDR2 FQNNGV. CDR3 nucleotide sequence: TGTGCCAGCAGCATGCGTCAGACAGACGGTAGCACCATATATTTT. Translated, it gives CASSMRQTDGSTIYF. The variable domain in full, completed from reference TRBV11-2 and TRBJ1-3, reads EAGVAQSPRYKIIEKRQSVAFWCNPISGHATLYWYQQILGQGPKLLIQFQNNGVVDDSQLPKDRFSAERLKGVDSTLKIQPAKLEDSAVYLCASSMRQTDGSTIYFGEGSWLTVV.

The chain combines TRBV11-2 with TRBJ2-1; possibly TRBD2 for D (7 bases). The length of the CDR3 is 15 residues. Trimming left V 5 bases short and J 8 bases short, with 19 bases between. CDR1 is SGHAT and CDR2 is FQNNGV in the germline V gene. This CDR3 reads CASSPRRGGHDEQFF. CDR3 DNA sequence: TGTGCCAGCAGCCCGAGGAGGGGGGGCCACGATGAGCAGTTCTTC.

The chain joins TRBV5-1 to TRBJ2-3; D is undetermined. Germline V gene data show CDR1 as SGHRS and CDR2 as YFSETQ. V shed 0 bases and J shed 1 base, with 9 bases lying between them. The CDR3 consists of 15 residues. Written as DNA, the CDR3 is TGCGCCAGCAGCTTGGAGGCATCGGGCACAGATACGCAGTATTTT. It is translated as CASSLEASGTDTQYF.

V is TRBV2 and J is TRBJ1-1; 7 nucleotides align to TRBD1. The trim removed 6 bases at V and 6 bases at J, leaving 10 bases unmatched. CDR1 and CDR2 (germline): SNHLY, FYNNEI. The CDR3 sequence is 14 residues long. DNA for the CDR3: TGTGCCAGCAGGACGGACAGGCACAGTGCTGAAGCTTTCTTT. Amino acid sequence: CASRTDRHSAEAFF.

This chain connects TRBV7-7 to TRBJ2-2; 7 positions match TRBD1. From germline, CDR1 is SSHAT and CDR2 FNYEAQ (reference sequence). The V and J ends lost 5 bases and 7 bases, in that order; junction bases with no gene match: 7. The CDR3 spans 14 residues. CDR3 residues: CASSKGQLDGELFF. The DNA of the CDR3 is TGTGCCAGCAGCAAGGGACAGTTGGACGGGGAGCTGTTTTTT.

V gene TRBV19 combines with J gene TRBJ1-6; D is undetermined. Between the trimmed V and J ends, which lost 6 bases and 2 bases, there was a span of 14 bases. This CDR3 region has 16 residues. Per germline, CDR1 LNHDA and CDR2 SQIVND (reference sequence). CDR3 region: CASSLPGAAYNSPLHF. DNA for the CDR3: TGTGCCAGTAGCCTCCCAGGAGCCGCCTATAATTCACCCCTCCACTTT.

This sequence joins TRBV7-2 and TRBJ2-1; possibly TRBD2 for D (7 bases). V lost 1 base and J 6 bases, leaving 13 bases between the germline ends. The CDR3 runs to 15 residues. Germline-derived CDR1 and CDR2 are SGHTA and FQGNSA. The CDR3 protein is CASSLGGGAVNEQFF. The CDR3 DNA follows: TGTGCCAGCAGCTTAGGAGGGGGGGCCGTCAATGAGCAGTTCTTC.

The chain uses TRBV4-3 and TRBJ2-4; D may be TRBD2 (6 bases). V lost 1 base to trimming and J lost 2 bases, with 15 bases between them. Germline V lookup: CDR1 LGHNA, CDR2 YSLEER. This CDR3 is 17 amino acids long. The CDR3 region has the DNA TGCGCCAGCAGCCAAGCGGCCGGGGGATCTCCCAAAAACATTCAGTACTTC. Its translation: CASSQAAGGSPKNIQYF.

The sample holds a few counts of this clone. The CDR3 sequence: CATSADGQGPREQYF. DNA for the CDR3: TGTGCCACCAGCGCCGACGGACAGGGACCTCGGGAGCAGTACTTC. The chain links TRBV15 to TRBJ2-7; TRBD1 aligns across 8 bases. CDR3 length: 15 residues. Germline V gene sequence: CDR1 LNHNV, CDR2 YYDKDF (reference sequence). The V segment lost 5 bases and the J segment 7 bases; nucleotides outside the gene matches: 13.

Comments on this clone: The junction and the germline gene differ at one end; a read error may be behind it. V is TRBV6-2 or TRBV6-3 and J is TRBJ2-1; TRBD1 is a possible D gene (7 bases). The CDR3 covers 17 residues. Per germline, CDR1 MNHEY and CDR2 SVGEGT. CDR3 in DNA: TGTGCCAGCAATTACCCCATTACAGGGGAGGCAATCAATGAGCAGTTCTTC. Translation gives CASNYPITGEAINEQFF.

V is TRBV2 and J is TRBJ1-2; D is undetermined. The CDR3 length is 14 residues. Germline CDR1 SNHLY, CDR2 FYNNEI. V was trimmed by 8 bases and J by 1 base, leaving 14 bases between them. CDR3 region: CASRSSSLNYGYTF. CDR3 sequence (DNA): TGTGCCAGCCGGAGTAGCTCCCTTAACTATGGCTACACCTTC.

V gene TRBV5-8 combines with J gene TRBJ2-5; 12 nucleotides match TRBD2. V gave up 0 bases and J gave up 3 bases; unmatched junction bases: 0. In germline, CDR1 is SGHTS, CDR2 YDEGEE. The CDR3 length is 15 residues. In nucleotides, the CDR3 is TGTGCCAGCAGCTTGGGACTAGCGGGGGAAGAGACCCAGTACTTC. Translation: CASSLGLAGEETQYF.

The V call is TRBV19, the J call TRBJ2-7, with D unclear. With 5 bases removed from V and 2 bases from J, the gap between germline ends came to 10 bases. CDR1 is LNHDA, CDR2 SQIVND, per germline (reference sequence). The CDR3 runs 13 residues. The CDR3 nucleotides are TGTGCCAGTAGTTTTGGAACGACCTACGAGCAGTACTTC. This encodes CASSFGTTYEQYF.